This TCR beta chain derives from a study of OX40 agonist ivuxolimab in advanced cancers. Trimming cost V 0 bases and J 7 bases, with 13 bases left between them. The CDR3 runs to 15 residues. The V gene's germline CDR1 is LGHNA and CDR2 YSLEER. Data came from immunoSEQ multiplex PCR; TCRdb stores just in-frame clones and leaves some out. The table has over 95,000 clones, around 90% seen once. The sequence derives from an adult with an advanced solid tumor such as melanoma, head and neck, liver or kidney cancer. The chain has TRBV4-3 and TRBJ1-3; maybe TRBD1 (6 bases). The sequencing used CD4+ or CD8+ T cells sorted from blood, collected in a trial of the OX40 agonist ivuxolimab. The CDR3 nucleotides are TGCGCCAGCAGCCAAGATCGAGGAAGGGGGAACACCATATATTTT. Translated, it gives CASSQDRGRGNTIYF.